This section outlines one TCR beta chain sequence together with its context. The sample belongs to a study of shared clonotypes between healthy human individuals. V shed 4 bases and J shed 3 bases, with 12 bases lying between them. This CDR3 region has 14 residues. Germline CDR1 and CDR2: SGHRS and YFSETQ. Some clones are missing from TCRdb's copy, which holds only in-frame ones; the method was immunoSEQ multiplex PCR. The sample holds 900,000 to 1,200,000 clones, 75% to 85% seen once. J is TRBJ2-3 and V is TRBV5-1; D might be TRBD1 (6 bases). The sequence was obtained from a man aged 18-30 years in good health. Some clones in this sample may be carry-over from other donors' samples. The sample consisted of memory CD4+ T cells from PBMCs. Sample subset: CD45RA-negative fraction. CDR3 DNA: TGCGCCAGCAGCGCCGGGACATTGACAGATACGCAGTATTTT. Protein: CASSAGTLTDTQYF.